What follows are 12 T cell receptor beta chains derived from one specimen sequenced in a study of Graves' ophthalmopathy and Graves' hyperthyroidism (dated by TCRdb to 2017 to 2018). This sample was sequenced with an Illumina HiSeq 2000. TCR beta CDR3 regions were amplified from RNA transcripts for repertoire sequencing. HTBI primers and the Qiagen OneStep RT-PCR kit were used in a first-round RT-PCR, which was followed by a second-round multiplex PCR, size selection and purification. TCRdb applied fastp at Q25 and MiXCR to the public reads, then kept only in-frame beta chains. Rows with one shared CDR3 protein collapse into an entry with the most common genes and DNA. In this sample the table shows about 370,000 distinct CDR3 sequences, about 18% of which occur a single time. The top ten constitute 2% to 3% of the sample. The sample was peripheral blood. These receptors were taken from an adult woman with stable Graves' hyperthyroidism.

This clonotype was picked up many times. The gene calls are TRBV7-9 and TRBJ2-5; D uncertain. This CDR3 spans 16 amino acids. CDR1 SEHNR and CDR2 FQNEAQ come from the germline V gene (reference sequence). V shed 2 bases and J shed 3 bases, with 16 bases lying between them. CDR3: CASSLLAGRSEETQYF. The CDR3 nucleotides are TGTGCCAGCAGCTTACTGGCAGGAAGATCAGAAGAGACCCAGTACTTC.

V is TRBV7-2 and J is TRBJ2-5; the D is unclear. The CDR3 has 16 residues. Germline lookup yields CDR1 SGHTA and CDR2 FQGNSA. V was pared by 5 bases and J by 0 bases, with 16 bases between. CDR3 loop: CASSPWRSAYQETQYF. CDR3 nucleotides: TGTGCCAGCAGCCCCTGGAGAAGCGCCTACCAAGAGACCCAGTACTTC. The full variable domain, with the rest looked up from reference TRBV7-2 and TRBJ2-5, is GAGVSQSPSNKVTEKGKDVELRCDPISGHTALYWYRQSLGQGLEFLIYFQGNSAPDKSGLPSDRFSAERTGGSVSTLTIQRTQQEDSAVYLCASSPWRSAYQETQYFGPGTRLLVL.

This clonotype was seen repeatedly, ten times or more. V is TRBV11-3 and J is TRBJ2-2; unclear D gene. Trimming shortened V by 2 bases and J by 6 bases, and 13 bases separated the two germline ends. The CDR3 length is 15 residues. CDR1 SGHNT and CDR2 YENEEA come from the germline V gene. CDR3 amino acids: CASSLRSRSPGELFF. The CDR3 DNA reads TGTGCCAGCAGCTTAAGGAGCAGGAGCCCCGGGGAGCTGTTTTTT.

Many counts were recorded for this clonotype. The chain employs TRBV28 and TRBJ2-7; 9 nucleotides match TRBD2. The CDR3 runs 15 residues. V lost 2 bases and J lost 3; bases outside the gene matches: 5. Germline V gene lookup returns CDR1 MDHEN and CDR2 SYDVKM. CDR3 in DNA: TGTGCCAGCAGTTTAGGAACTAGCGGGTTCTACGAGCAGTACTTC. Encoded protein: CASSLGTSGFYEQYF.

This clonotype has at least ten counts. The chain links TRBV11-1 to TRBJ1-1; TRBD1 matches 8 bases. The junction had 10 bases not matched to a gene; V was cut back by 5 bases and J by 11 bases. Germline V gene data show CDR1 as SGHAT and CDR2 as FQDESV (reference sequence). This CDR3 is built from 13 residues. In DNA form, the CDR3 reads TGTGCCAGCAGCGGGGCTGACAGGGGACGGGCTTTCTTT. Protein sequence: CASSGADRGRAFF. The complete variable domain, with remaining parts taken from reference TRBV11-1 and TRBJ1-1, reads EAEVAQSPRYKITEKSQAVAFWCDPISGHATLYWYRQILGQGPELLVQFQDESVVDDSQLPKDRFSAERLKGVDSTLKIQPAELGDSAMYLCASSGADRGRAFFGQGTRLTVV.

This clonotype was picked up many times. The V call is TRBV11-2, the J call TRBJ1-5; D gene uncertain. CDR3 size: 13 residues. Trimming stripped 5 bases from V and 11 bases from J, with 16 bases between. From germline, CDR1 is SGHAT and CDR2 FQNNGV. CDR3 DNA: TGTGCCAGCAGCCCAGAAGTTACGGGCGCCCAGCATTTT. Its translation: CASSPEVTGAQHF.

This clonotype appeared many times. The chain links TRBV6-5 to TRBJ2-7, with D unresolved. V shed 6 bases and J shed 2 bases, with 11 bases lying between them. This CDR3 has 13 amino acids. Per germline, CDR1 MNHEY and CDR2 SVGAGI. This chain's CDR3 is CASRAGPTYEQYF. In nucleotides, the CDR3 is TGTGCCAGCAGGGCCGGGCCGACCTACGAGCAGTACTTC.

The chain combines TRBV6-5 with TRBJ1-6; 9 bases are a match to TRBD1. V lost 0 bases to trimming and J lost 7 bases; unmatched junction nucleotides: 7. The CDR3 loop spans 17 amino acids. Germline V gene lookup returns CDR1 MNHEY and CDR2 SVGAGI. CDR3 DNA: TGTGCCAGCAGTTACTCTCCGGGACAGGGCTACAATTCACCCCTCCACTTT. Its translation is CASSYSPGQGYNSPLHF.

This clonotype was detected ten times or more. This chain links TRBV6-1 with TRBJ2-2; the D gene is possibly TRBD1 (5 bases). The CDR3 extends over 14 amino acids. With 8 bases removed from V and 2 bases from J, the gap between germline ends came to 12 bases. The germline V gene has CDR1 MNHNS and CDR2 SASEGT. In DNA, the CDR3 is TGTGCCAGCGCGCGACAGTTCAACACCGGGGAGCTGTTTTTT. Translation: CASARQFNTGELFF.

J is TRBJ1-1 and V is TRBV3-1, with D uncertain. Trimming took 0 bases from V and 11 from J, leaving 13 bases between them. Per germline, CDR1 LGHDT and CDR2 YNNKEL (reference sequence). CDR3 length equals 13 residues. CDR3 in amino acids: CASSQDRRVGAFF. The CDR3 nucleotides are TGTGCCAGCAGCCAAGATAGACGGGTGGGCGCTTTCTTT.

The genes are TRBV4-3 and TRBJ1-1, with D perhaps TRBD1 (5 bases). The ends were cut back, 5 bases at V and 3 bases at J, with 16 bases in the middle. CDR1 is LGHNA and CDR2 is YSLEER in the germline V gene. The CDR3 is 15 residues long. The CDR3 sequence: CASSARNVRDTEAFF. The DNA of the CDR3 is TGCGCCAGCAGCGCAAGAAATGTCAGGGACACTGAAGCTTTCTTT.

The chain has TRBV20-1 and TRBJ2-6; D unclear. The CDR3 length is 14 residues. V was pared by 0 bases and J by 2 bases, with 5 bases between. Germline assignment: CDR1 DFQATT and CDR2 SNEGSKA (reference sequence). The CDR3 DNA follows: TGCAGTGCTAGAGAGGTGGCTGGGGCCAACGTCCTGACTTTC. Translation: CSAREVAGANVLTF.